This TCR beta chain is from a study of T-cell reconstitution after alpha-beta-depleted transplantation in children. Preparation of the TCRbeta library was carried out with unique molecular identifiers. MiXCR, applied by TCRdb to the PCR reads, yields one record per CDR3 protein. Here the sample spans roughly 490,000 distinct CDR3 sequences, about an eighth being singletons. This clonotype was seen more than once but under ten times. V was clipped by 6 bases and J by 4 bases; unmatched bases: 3. In germline, CDR1 is MNHNY, CDR2 SVGAGI (reference sequence). This CDR3 is 13 amino acids long. Sequencing was performed on PBMCs, mostly from graft donor cells, taken 180 days after TCRalphabeta/CD19-depleted stem cell transplant. The origin of this receptor is a female patient between 2 and 15 years old who had a stem cell transplant for aplastic anemia, so the T cells may come from the graft donor. The rearrangement joins TRBV6-6 to TRBJ2-1; 7 bases align to TRBD2. CDR3 loop: CASSGEGYNEQFF. CDR3 coding DNA: TGTGCCAGCAGCGGGGAGGGGTACAATGAGCAGTTCTTC.